This is a list of T cell receptor beta chains from one sample in a study of blood T cell repertoires in COVID-19. The data were produced by immunoSEQ multiplex PCR, yet TCRdb's version contains in-frame clones alone and is incomplete. The repertoire holds about 130,000 clones, with about 88% as singletons. The material sequenced was PBMCs or T cells enriched from blood (not recorded which). The receptors here all came from a woman between 45 and 65 years old who had recovered from COVID-19. CDR3s leave out the opening cysteine and the closing phenylalanine or tryptophan. Each record gives: V gene, CDR3 protein.

v_gene: TRBV6-5; CDR3aa: ASSFLQTGLTYEQY
v_gene: TRBV7-6; CDR3aa: ASSPEVGRRDQPQH
v_gene: TRBV7-2; CDR3aa: ASSPRSAQETQY
v_gene: TRBV6-4; CDR3aa: ASSLWRDTGELF
v_gene: TRBV28; CDR3aa: ASSYRLAGYQETQY
v_gene: TRBV6-2/TRBV6-3; CDR3aa: ASSQRTGGEQY
v_gene: TRBV30; CDR3aa: AWSAGVYGYT
v_gene: TRBV10-2; CDR3aa: ASSEDTFYSNQPQH
v_gene: TRBV11-2; CDR3aa: ASSLDKPGQGVYEQF
v_gene: TRBV4-1; CDR3aa: ASSPGLAGFQETQY
v_gene: TRBV18; CDR3aa: ASSPPVDSPLH
v_gene: TRBV13; CDR3aa: ASSGLASDSGTSNEQF
v_gene: TRBV9; CDR3aa: ASSVARTSGNTGELF
v_gene: TRBV6-6; CDR3aa: ASRPLEQPQH
v_gene: TRBV7-8; CDR3aa: ASSLAEISTDTQY
v_gene: TRBV19; CDR3aa: ASSTPSGGNTDTQY
v_gene: TRBV7-3; CDR3aa: ASSLQGWDEKLF
v_gene: TRBV3-1/TRBV3-2; CDR3aa: ASSQASNTEAF
v_gene: TRBV2; CDR3aa: ASTLLGSGNTIY
v_gene: TRBV5-1; CDR3aa: ASSLAWGARTEAF
v_gene: TRBV30; CDR3aa: AWEPGGYEQF
v_gene: TRBV3-1/TRBV3-2; CDR3aa: ASSWGPYEQY
v_gene: TRBV11-2; CDR3aa: ASSPRTGMGGYT
v_gene: TRBV6-7; CDR3aa: APMGGWGRQGGGYT
v_gene: TRBV10-3; CDR3aa: AISDMGQKSYEQY
v_gene: TRBV24-1; CDR3aa: ATSESSGGPDPQQY
v_gene: TRBV19; CDR3aa: ASSIKGPLGTDTQY
v_gene: TRBV7-9; CDR3aa: ASSLGQGYGYT
v_gene: TRBV4-1; CDR3aa: ASSQTSGGLTDTQY
v_gene: TRBV7-9; CDR3aa: ASSRPRSTGELF
v_gene: TRBV11-3; CDR3aa: ASSLVRGAYEQY
v_gene: TRBV20-1; CDR3aa: SASRDRPSEQY
v_gene: TRBV11-3; CDR3aa: ASSSQTDLGETQY
v_gene: TRBV7-9; CDR3aa: ASSRARGGYT
v_gene: TRBV7-2; CDR3aa: ASSLAPGFGYT